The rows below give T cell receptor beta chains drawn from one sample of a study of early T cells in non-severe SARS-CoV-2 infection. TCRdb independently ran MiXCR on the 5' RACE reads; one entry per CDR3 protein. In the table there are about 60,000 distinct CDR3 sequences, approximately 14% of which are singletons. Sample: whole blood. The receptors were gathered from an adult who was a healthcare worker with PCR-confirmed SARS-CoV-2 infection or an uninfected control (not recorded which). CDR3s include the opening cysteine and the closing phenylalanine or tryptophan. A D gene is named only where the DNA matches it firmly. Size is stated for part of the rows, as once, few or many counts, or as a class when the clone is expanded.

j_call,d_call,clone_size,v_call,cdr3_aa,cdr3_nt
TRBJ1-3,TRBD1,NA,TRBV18,CASSPTGGLTGNTIYF,TGTGCCAGCTCTCCGACAGGGGGCCTTACTGGAAACACCATATATTTT
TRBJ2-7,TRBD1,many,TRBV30,CAWSVGQGLYEQYF,TGTGCCTGGAGTGTAGGACAGGGGCTCTACGAGCAGTACTTC
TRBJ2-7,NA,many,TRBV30,CAWSVPPPEYSYEQYF,TGTGCCTGGAGTGTACCCCCACCCGAATACTCCTACGAGCAGTACTTC
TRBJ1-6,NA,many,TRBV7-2,CASSRGGTFNSPLHF,TGTGCCAGCAGCAGAGGGGGGACATTTAATTCACCCCTCCACTTT
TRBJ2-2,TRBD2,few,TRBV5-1,CASSRLAGDTGELFF,TGCGCCAGCAGCCGACTAGCGGGGGACACCGGGGAGCTGTTTTTT
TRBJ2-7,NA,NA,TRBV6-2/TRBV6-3,CATPQGRTYEQYF,TGTGCCACCCCCCAGGGACGGACCTACGAGCAGTACTTC
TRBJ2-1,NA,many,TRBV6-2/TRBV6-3,CASRNRQISSYNEQFF,TGTGCCAGCAGAAACCGACAGATTAGCTCCTACAATGAGCAGTTCTTC
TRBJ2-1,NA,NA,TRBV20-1,CSARVASYNEQFF,TGCAGTGCTAGGGTAGCTTCCTACAATGAGCAGTTCTTC
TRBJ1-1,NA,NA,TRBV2,CASSEALGGWNTEAFF,TGTGCCAGCAGTGAAGCGCTGGGAGGGTGGAACACTGAAGCTTTCTTT
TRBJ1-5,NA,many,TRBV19,CASSIRSQPQHF,TGTGCCAGTAGTATACGGAGTCAGCCCCAGCATTTT
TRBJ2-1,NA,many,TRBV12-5,CASGSDQGSSYNEQFF,TGTGCTAGTGGTTCGGACCAGGGTAGCTCCTACAATGAGCAGTTCTTC
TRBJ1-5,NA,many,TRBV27,CASSLSAGSHQPQHF,TGTGCCAGCAGTTTATCCGCGGGGAGTCATCAGCCCCAGCATTTT
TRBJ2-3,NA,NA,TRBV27,CASRAEAADTQYF,TGTGCCAGCCGCGCCGAGGCGGCAGATACGCAGTATTTT
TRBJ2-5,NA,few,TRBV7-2,CASSQPNQETQYF,TGTGCCAGCAGTCAACCGAACCAGGAGACCCAGTACTTC
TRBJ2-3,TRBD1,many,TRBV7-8,CASRLTGTGVSPYTDTQYF,TGTGCCAGCAGATTAACGGGGACAGGAGTGTCACCATACACAGATACGCAGTATTTT
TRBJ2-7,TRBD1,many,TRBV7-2,CASSSGTGGYEQYF,TGTGCCAGCAGTTCCGGGACAGGGGGCTACGAGCAGTACTTC
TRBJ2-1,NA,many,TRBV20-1,CSALGPSSYNEQFF,TGCAGTGCTCTGGGACCTAGCTCCTACAATGAGCAGTTCTTC
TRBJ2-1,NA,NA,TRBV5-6,CASSLRESYNEQFF,TGTGCCAGCAGCTTGAGAGAGAGCTACAATGAGCAGTTCTTC
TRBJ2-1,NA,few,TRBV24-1,CATSVTGTEQFF,TGTGCCACCAGTGTCACAGGGACTGAGCAGTTCTTC
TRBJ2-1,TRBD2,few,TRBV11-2,CASSLVRGANEQFF,TGTGCCAGCAGCTTAGTGCGGGGGGCCAATGAGCAGTTCTTC
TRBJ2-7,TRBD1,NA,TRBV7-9,CASSIQGAVYEQYF,TGTGCCAGCAGCATACAGGGGGCTGTGTACGAGCAGTACTTC
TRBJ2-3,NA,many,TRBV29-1,CSVAETTDTQYF,TGCAGCGTTGCAGAGACCACAGATACGCAGTATTTT
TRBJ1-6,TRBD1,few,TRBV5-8,CASSLGQGEEALHF,TGTGCCAGCAGCCTGGGACAGGGAGAAGAGGCCCTCCACTTT
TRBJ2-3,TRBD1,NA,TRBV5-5,CVSSPGQGPGTDTQYF,TGTGTCAGCAGCCCGGGACAGGGTCCAGGCACAGATACGCAGTATTTT
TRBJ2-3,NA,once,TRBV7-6,CASSLEYPGLDTQYF,TGTGCCAGCAGCTTAGAATATCCAGGGTTGGATACGCAGTATTTT
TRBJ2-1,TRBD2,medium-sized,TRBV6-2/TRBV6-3,CASSRGALAGANNEQFF,TGTGCCAGCAGTAGGGGGGCCCTAGCGGGGGCTAACAATGAGCAGTTCTTC
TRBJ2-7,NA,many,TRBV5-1,CASSFRQGGYEQYF,TGCGCCAGCAGCTTTCGCCAGGGGGGCTACGAGCAGTACTTC
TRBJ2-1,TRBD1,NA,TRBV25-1,CASSAATGSYEQFF,TGTGCCAGCAGTGCGGCGACAGGGTCGTATGAGCAGTTCTTC